This entry lists 3 T cell receptor beta chains sequenced from one sample in a study of spatial heterogeneity in lung cancer (dated by TCRdb to about 2019). The time point label, read with the paper, signifies: blood at routine non-recurrence follow-up after resection. The library came from 5' RACE. Instrument on record: NextSeq 500. TCRdb reanalyzed the raw reads on its own, using fastp at Q25 for trimming and MiXCR for clone calling, and kept in-frame beta chains. Identical CDR3 proteins give one entry, which carries the most common genes and DNA. For this sample the table gives roughly 99,000 distinct CDR3 sequences, of which approximately 19% were detected only once. Of the sample, just over 20% is held by the ten largest clones. The sample here was PBMCs, taken at follow-up. The source of these receptors is a male donor with early-stage non-small cell lung cancer.

The chain employs TRBV30 and TRBJ2-3; TRBD1 is a possible D gene (6 bases). The CDR3 covers 13 residues. V gave up 1 base and J gave up 5 bases, with 10 bases separating them. From germline, CDR1 is GTSNPN and CDR2 SVGIG (reference sequence). The CDR3, as DNA: TGTGCCTGGAGTGAGGGGGTAAAAGATACGCAGTATTTT. Translating it yields CAWSEGVKDTQYF.

This clonotype was observed a handful of times. The rearrangement joins TRBV3-1 to TRBJ1-1; D unclear. The CDR3 is 13 residues long. V was pared by 1 base and J by 1 base, with 4 bases between. The germline CDR1 and CDR2 sequences are LGHDT and YNNKEL (reference sequence). CDR3 sequence: CASSQVQNTEAFF. The CDR3 DNA is TGTGCCAGCAGCCAAGTGCAGAACACTGAAGCTTTCTTT.

This clonotype was recorded a few times. V usage is TRBV12-5 and J usage is TRBJ1-5; D unclear. The V gene lost 4 bases and the J gene lost 3 bases, with 13 bases spanning the gap. Germline loops: CDR1 LGHNT, CDR2 FRNRAP. The CDR3 loop spans 15 amino acids. CDR3 in DNA: TGTGCTAGTGGTTCCTGGGGAGGTAACAATCAGCCCCAGCATTTT. Its protein is CASGSWGGNNQPQHF.